A single TCR beta chain is shown here with its context. This clonotype was recorded at least ten times. Its antigen specificity is not known. Per-base quality was not reported, and no clone a single base away is much larger than it. All patients had node-negative disease on CT and PET/CT, and none had a history of other malignancies or prior chemotherapy or radiotherapy. At each of two time points, roughly 6.3 milliliters of peripheral venous blood were collected into EDTA tubes. Ficoll-Paque Plus density-gradient centrifugation was used to isolate PBMCs. Samples were stored at -80°C immediately after collection until analysis. Two rounds of multiplex PCR on genomic DNA were used to amplify the TCR beta CDR3 region. In the first PCR round, primers specific to each TRBV and TRBJ gene were used, and the primer sequences were filed in Chinese patent CN105087789A. The second PCR round used universal primers. The Roche High Pure PCR Template Preparation Kit was used to extract genomic DNA from the frozen PBMCs. Libraries were sequenced paired-end with 151 bp reads on an Illumina HiSeq 3000. Processing in the source paper ran as follows. CutAdapt was used to discard raw reads that did not contain the multiplex PCR primer sequences. Using PEAR, the high-quality paired reads were merged into contigs. TRB V, D and J gene segments were assigned to each contig with MiXCR by alignment to reference sequences. CDR3 sequences were clustered by base quality and sequence similarity to remove sequencing errors. Diversity was measured as Shannon entropy normalized by the natural log of productive TCR sequence number. Clonality was computed as one minus the ratio of Shannon entropy to the natural log of the number of unique clonotypes. The Youden index of ROC curves was used to select progression-free survival cut-offs for repertoire metrics, and analyses were performed in R 3.5.3. TCRdb passed the public sequencing reads through fastp at Q25 and MiXCR, retaining productive beta sequences. Each entry merges the rows of one CDR3 protein and shows their most common DNA and genes. The V and J calls reflect TCRdb's pipeline rather than the authors' work. This sample lists around 18,000 distinct CDR3 sequences; approximately 30% were detected once. The ten most abundant clones make up approximately 31% of the sample.

The junction shows trimming of 0 bases on V and 3 bases on J, plus 6 bases between the germline ends. Based on the germline V gene (reference sequence), the CDR1 and CDR2 sequences are GTSNPN and SVGIG. There are 13 amino acids in the CDR3, from cysteine to phenylalanine inclusive. Only the CDR3 portion is preserved as DNA: 39 bases, with reading frame beginning at the first base. The data originate from a study of prognosis after radiotherapy for stage I lung cancer listed by TCRdb under 2021. Study-wide context: Between early 2018 and early 2019, 15 to 20 stage I NSCLC patients were enrolled in Nanjing, China. Of the enrolled patients, 13 to 15 had newly diagnosed primary stage I lung tumors, while a few had oligometastatic NSCLC following surgical resection of the primary tumor. All patients were considered medically inoperable, owing to comorbidities in 11 to 13 and refusal of surgery in over 5. The cohort included about 12 men and several women, with a median age of approximately 74 years and a range of about 50 to 84 years. On tumor histology, over 10 patients had adenocarcinoma and several had squamous cell carcinoma. SBRT was given in 3 to 5 fractions with a biologically effective dose of at least 100 Gy, using image-guided IMRT or VMAT. In every patient, SBRT was given without any concurrent therapy. After SBRT, distant metastases developed in four of the 19 patients at a median of around 7 months, while the remaining 15 patients had no significant progression. The study profiled peripheral blood TCR beta repertoires from stage I NSCLC patients before and after stereotactic body radiotherapy and related them to distant failure. The study took one blood sample before SBRT and one after SBRT from each of approximately 20 patients and sequenced all 40 or so samples.

General study outcomes and caveats: Post-SBRT Shannon entropy and its change from baseline were lower in patients who developed distant metastases; baseline Shannon entropy was not associated with metastases. The study was limited by its small cohort and short follow-up, and the findings require independent validation. No determination of tumor specificity was made for expanded TCR clones. None of the reported P values were adjusted for multiple comparisons. Differences by metastasis status were reportedly seen in TRBV and TRBJ usage frequencies, involving two V genes at baseline and, after SBRT, nine V genes and two J genes. A decrease in unique TCR clone counts was observed after SBRT (median 10,088 before versus approximately 6,900 after; Wilcoxon paired P=0.011).

This chain joins TRBV30 to TRBJ2-1, with the identity of the D gene unclear. The clonotype comes from a donor of 50 years or more with non-small cell lung cancer. Sequencing was performed on PBMCs, taken before or after stereotactic body radiation therapy (not recorded which). The CDR3 protein: CAWSVGHYNEQFF. The nucleotide sequence reads as follows: TGTGCCTGGAGTGTAGGCCACTACAATGAGCAGTTCTTC. The full variable domain, completed from the reference TRBV30 and TRBJ2-1 proteins outside the CDR3, reads SQTIHQWPATLVQPVGSPLSLECTVEGTSNPNLYWYRQAAGRGLQLLFYSVGIGQISSEVPQNLSASRPQDRQFILSSKKLLLSDSGFYLCAWSVGHYNEQFFGPGTRLTVL.